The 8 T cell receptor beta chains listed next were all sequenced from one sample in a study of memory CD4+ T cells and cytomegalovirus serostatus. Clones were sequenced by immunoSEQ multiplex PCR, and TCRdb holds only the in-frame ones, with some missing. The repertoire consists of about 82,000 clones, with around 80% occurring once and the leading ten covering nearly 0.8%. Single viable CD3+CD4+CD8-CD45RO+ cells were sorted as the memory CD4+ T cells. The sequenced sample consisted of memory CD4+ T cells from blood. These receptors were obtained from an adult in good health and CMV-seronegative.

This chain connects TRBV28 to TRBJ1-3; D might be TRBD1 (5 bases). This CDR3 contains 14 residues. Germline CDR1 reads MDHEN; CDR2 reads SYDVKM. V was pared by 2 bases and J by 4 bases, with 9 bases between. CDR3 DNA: TGTGCCAGCAGTTTAGCAGGGATCGGAAACACCATATATTTT. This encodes CASSLAGIGNTIYF. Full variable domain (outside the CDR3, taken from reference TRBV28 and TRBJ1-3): DVKVTQSSRYLVKRTGEKVFLECVQDMDHENMFWYRQDPGLGLRLIYFSYDVKMKEKGDIPEGYSVSREKKERFSLILESASTNQTSMYLCASSLAGIGNTIYFGEGSWLTVV.

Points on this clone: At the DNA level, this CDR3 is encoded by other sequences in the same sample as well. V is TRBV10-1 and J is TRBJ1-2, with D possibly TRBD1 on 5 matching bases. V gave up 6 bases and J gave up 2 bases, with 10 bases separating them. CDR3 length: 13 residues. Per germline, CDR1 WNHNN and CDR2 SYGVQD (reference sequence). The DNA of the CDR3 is TGCGCCAGCAGCCCCGGGGGGAACTATGGCTACACCTTC. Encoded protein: CASSPGGNYGYTF.

CDR3 in amino acids: CASTPPGGMQTKNIQYF. DNA of the CDR3: TGTGCCAGCACACCACCGGGAGGGATGCAAACCAAAAACATTCAGTACTTC. This chain joins TRBV11-2 and TRBJ2-4, with 8 nucleotides matching TRBD2. Germline-derived CDR1 and CDR2 are SGHAT and FQNNGV. V was clipped by 7 bases and J by 2 bases; unmatched bases: 13. CDR3 length equals 17 residues.

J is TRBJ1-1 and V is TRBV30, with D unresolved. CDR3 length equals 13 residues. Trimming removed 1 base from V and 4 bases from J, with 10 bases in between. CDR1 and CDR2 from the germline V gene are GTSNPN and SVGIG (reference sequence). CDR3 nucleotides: TGTGCCTGGAGTGCGTTATCGACCACTGAAGCTTTCTTT. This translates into CAWSALSTTEAFF.

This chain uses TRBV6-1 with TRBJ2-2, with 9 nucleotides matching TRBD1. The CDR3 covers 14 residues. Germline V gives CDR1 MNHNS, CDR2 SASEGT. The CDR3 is CAITGGRNTGELFF. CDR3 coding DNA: TGTGCTATAACAGGGGGCCGTAACACCGGGGAGCTGTTTTTT.

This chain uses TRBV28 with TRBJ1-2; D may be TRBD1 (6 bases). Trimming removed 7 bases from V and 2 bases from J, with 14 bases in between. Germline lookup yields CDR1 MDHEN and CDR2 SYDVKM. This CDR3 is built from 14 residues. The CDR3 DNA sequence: TGTGCCAGCATAGCAGGGGATGGGAACTATGGCTACACCTTC. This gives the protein CASIAGDGNYGYTF.

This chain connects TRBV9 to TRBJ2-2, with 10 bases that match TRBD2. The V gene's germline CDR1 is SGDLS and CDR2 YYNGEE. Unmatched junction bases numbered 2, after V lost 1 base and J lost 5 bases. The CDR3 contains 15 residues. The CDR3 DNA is TGTGCCAGCAGCGTACTAGCGGGGGCGACCGGGGAGCTGTTTTTT. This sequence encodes CASSVLAGATGELFF.

CDR3 coding DNA: TGTGCCAGCAGGGTCAGGGGCGTTGAAGCTTTCTTT. Translating it yields CASRVRGVEAFF. The rearrangement joins TRBV2 to TRBJ1-1; D possibly corresponds to TRBD1 (6 bases). The CDR3 spans 12 residues. Germline lookup yields CDR1 SNHLY and CDR2 FYNNEI. Trimming removed 6 bases from V and 7 bases from J, with 12 bases in between.